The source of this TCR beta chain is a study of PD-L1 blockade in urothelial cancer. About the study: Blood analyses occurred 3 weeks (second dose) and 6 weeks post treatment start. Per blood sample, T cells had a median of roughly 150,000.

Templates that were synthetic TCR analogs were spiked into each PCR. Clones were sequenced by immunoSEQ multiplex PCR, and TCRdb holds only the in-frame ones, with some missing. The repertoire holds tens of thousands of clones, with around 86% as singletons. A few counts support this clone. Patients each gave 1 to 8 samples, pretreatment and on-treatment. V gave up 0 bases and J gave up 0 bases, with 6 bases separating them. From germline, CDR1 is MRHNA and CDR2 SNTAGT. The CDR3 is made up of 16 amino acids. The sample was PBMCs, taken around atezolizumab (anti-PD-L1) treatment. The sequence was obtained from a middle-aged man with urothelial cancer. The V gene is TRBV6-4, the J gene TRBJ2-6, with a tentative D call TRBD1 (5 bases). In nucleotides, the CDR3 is TGTGCCAGCAGTGACTCAGGGGTCTCTGGGGCCAACGTCCTGACTTTC. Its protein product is CASSDSGVSGANVLTF.